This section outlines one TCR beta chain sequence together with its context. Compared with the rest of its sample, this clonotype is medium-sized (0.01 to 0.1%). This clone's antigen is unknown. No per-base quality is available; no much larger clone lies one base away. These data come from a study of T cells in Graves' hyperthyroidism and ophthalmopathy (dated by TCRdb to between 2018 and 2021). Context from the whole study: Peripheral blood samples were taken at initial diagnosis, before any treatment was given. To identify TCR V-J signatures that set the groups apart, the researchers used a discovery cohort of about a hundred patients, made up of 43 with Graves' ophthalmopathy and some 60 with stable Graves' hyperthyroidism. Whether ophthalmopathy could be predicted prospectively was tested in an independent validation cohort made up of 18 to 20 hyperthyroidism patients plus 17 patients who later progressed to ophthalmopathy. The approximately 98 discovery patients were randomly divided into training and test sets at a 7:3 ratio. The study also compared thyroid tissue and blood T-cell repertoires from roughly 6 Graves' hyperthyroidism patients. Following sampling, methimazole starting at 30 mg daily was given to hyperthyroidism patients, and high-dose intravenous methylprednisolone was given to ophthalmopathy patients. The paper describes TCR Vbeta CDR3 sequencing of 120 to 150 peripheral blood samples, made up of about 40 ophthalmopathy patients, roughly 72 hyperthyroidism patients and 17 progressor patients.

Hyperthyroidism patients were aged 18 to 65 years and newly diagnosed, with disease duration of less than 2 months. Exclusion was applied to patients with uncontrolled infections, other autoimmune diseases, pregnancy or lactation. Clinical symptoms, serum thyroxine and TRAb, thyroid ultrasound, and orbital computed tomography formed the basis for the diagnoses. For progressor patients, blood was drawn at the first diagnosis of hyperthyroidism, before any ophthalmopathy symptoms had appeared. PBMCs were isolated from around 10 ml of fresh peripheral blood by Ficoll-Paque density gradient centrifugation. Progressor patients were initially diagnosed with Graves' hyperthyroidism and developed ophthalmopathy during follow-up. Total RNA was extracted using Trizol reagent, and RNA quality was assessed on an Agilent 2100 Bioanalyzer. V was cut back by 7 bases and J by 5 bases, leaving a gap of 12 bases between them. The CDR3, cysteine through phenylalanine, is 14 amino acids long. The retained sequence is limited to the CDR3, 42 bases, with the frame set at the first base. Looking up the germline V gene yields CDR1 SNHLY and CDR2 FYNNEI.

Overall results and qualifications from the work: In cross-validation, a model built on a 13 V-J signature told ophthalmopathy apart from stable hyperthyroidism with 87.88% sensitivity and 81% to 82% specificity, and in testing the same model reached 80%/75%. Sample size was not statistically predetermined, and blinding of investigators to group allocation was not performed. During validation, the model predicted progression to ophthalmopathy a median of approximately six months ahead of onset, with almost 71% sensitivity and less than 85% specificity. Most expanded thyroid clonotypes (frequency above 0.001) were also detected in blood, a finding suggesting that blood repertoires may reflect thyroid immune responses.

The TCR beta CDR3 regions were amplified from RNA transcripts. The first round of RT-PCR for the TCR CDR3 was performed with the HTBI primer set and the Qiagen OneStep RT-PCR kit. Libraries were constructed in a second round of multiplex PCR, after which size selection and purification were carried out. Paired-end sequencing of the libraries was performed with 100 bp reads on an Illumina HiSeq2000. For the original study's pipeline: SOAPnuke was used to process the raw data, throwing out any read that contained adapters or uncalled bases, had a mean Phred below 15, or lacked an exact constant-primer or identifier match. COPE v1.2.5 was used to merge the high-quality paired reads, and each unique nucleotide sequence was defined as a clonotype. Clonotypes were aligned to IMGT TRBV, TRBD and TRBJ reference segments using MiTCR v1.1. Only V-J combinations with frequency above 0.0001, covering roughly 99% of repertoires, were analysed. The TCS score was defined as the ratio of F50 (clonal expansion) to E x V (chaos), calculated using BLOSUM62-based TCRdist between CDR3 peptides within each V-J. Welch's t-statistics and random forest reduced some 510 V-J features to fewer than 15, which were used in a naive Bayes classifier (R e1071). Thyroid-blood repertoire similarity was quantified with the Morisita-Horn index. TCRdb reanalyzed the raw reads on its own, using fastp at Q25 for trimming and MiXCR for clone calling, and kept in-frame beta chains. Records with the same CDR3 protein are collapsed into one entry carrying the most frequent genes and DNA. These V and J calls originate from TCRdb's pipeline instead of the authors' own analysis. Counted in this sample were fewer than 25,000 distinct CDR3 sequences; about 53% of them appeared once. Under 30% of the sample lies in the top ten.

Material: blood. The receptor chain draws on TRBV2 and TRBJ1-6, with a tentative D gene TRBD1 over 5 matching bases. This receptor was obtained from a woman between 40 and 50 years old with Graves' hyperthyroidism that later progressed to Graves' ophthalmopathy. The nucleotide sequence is TGTGCCAGCAAAGCGGGGCCCAATAATTCACCCCTCCACTTT. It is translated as CASKAGPNNSPLHF.